The 19 T cell receptor beta chains below all came from one sample that was sequenced in a study of molecular identifiers for immune sequencing clone quantification (dated by TCRdb to 2016 to 2019). The receptor library was made with PCR. Sequencing used an Illumina HiSeq 4000. TCRdb reprocessed the public reads (quality trimming at Q25 with fastp, clone calling with MiXCR) and kept in-frame beta chains. Every entry covers one CDR3 protein and lists the most common genes and DNA from its rows. For this sample the table gives about 510,000 distinct CDR3 sequences, of which 20% to 25% were detected only once. The ten largest clones take up 0.84% of the sample. Sequenced material: naive CD8+ T cells from blood, with Jurkat cell RNA spiked in. The intended sense of this specimen's cell subset or site label: FACS-sorted CD8+CD4-CCR7+CD45RA+ naive T cells. These receptors came from a human donor in good health. Some libraries in this study had Jurkat cell RNA spiked in.

This clonotype has at least ten counts. V gene TRBV4-1 combines with J gene TRBJ2-3, with D perhaps matching TRBD1 or TRBD2 (5 bases each). Germline loops: CDR1 MGHRA, CDR2 YSYEKL. Trimming stripped 2 bases from V and 3 bases from J, with 12 bases between. The CDR3 runs to 15 residues. CDR3 sequence reads: CASSQFYGGTDTQYF. CDR3 in DNA: TGCGCCAGCAGCCAATTCTATGGGGGTACAGATACGCAGTATTTT.

At least ten counts were recorded for this clonotype. The rearrangement links TRBV2 to TRBJ1-5; D call uncertain. Germline lookup yields CDR1 SNHLY and CDR2 FYNNEI. Trimming cost V 7 bases and J 9 bases, with 16 bases left between them. The CDR3 runs 13 residues. Written as DNA, the CDR3 is TGTGCCAGCAAATTGCGGGTTGCGATGCCCCAGCATTTT. Its protein is CASKLRVAMPQHF.

This clonotype was seen repeatedly, ten times or more. This chain joins TRBV4-1 and TRBJ2-5; D possibly corresponds to TRBD1 (5 bases). Germline V gene lookup returns CDR1 MGHRA and CDR2 YSYEKL. Trimming cost V 0 bases and J 3 bases, with 14 bases left between them. This CDR3 spans 16 amino acids. CDR3 in amino acids: CASSQDRGPYEETQYF. CDR3 nucleotides: TGCGCCAGCAGCCAAGATAGGGGCCCCTACGAAGAGACCCAGTACTTC.

J is TRBJ2-2 and V is TRBV4-1, with D perhaps matching TRBD1 or TRBD2 (6 bases each). The CDR3 sequence is 17 residues long. CDR1 and CDR2 (germline): MGHRA, YSYEKL. Deletions cut 1 base from V and 5 bases from J, with 17 bases between. The CDR3 loop is CASSQAPVGGTTGELFF. DNA for the CDR3: TGCGCCAGCAGCCAAGCCCCGGTGGGGGGCACGACCGGGGAGCTGTTTTTT.

This clonotype has at least ten counts. V is TRBV5-4 and J is TRBJ1-2; 8 bases agree with TRBD1. Per the germline V gene, CDR1 is SGHNT and CDR2 is YYREEE (reference sequence). Germline trimming cut 4 bases from V and 4 bases from J; bases unmatched to any gene: 9. The CDR3 length is 15 residues. The CDR3 loop reads CASSGMTGDFYGYTF. The CDR3 DNA is TGTGCCAGCAGCGGAATGACAGGGGATTTCTATGGCTACACCTTC.

The sample holds a few counts of this clonotype. J is TRBJ2-3 and V is TRBV20-1; 12 nucleotides line up with TRBD2. Losses at the gene ends were 3 bases for V and 2 bases for J; bases not matched to a gene: 6. This CDR3 has 16 residues. From germline, CDR1 is DFQATT and CDR2 SNEGSKA (reference sequence). CDR3 region: CSASLRTSGATDTQYF. In DNA, the CDR3 is TGCAGTGCTAGCCTAAGGACTAGCGGGGCCACAGATACGCAGTATTTT.

The chain links TRBV7-8 to TRBJ2-7, with D possibly matching TRBD2 (5 bases). Germline-derived CDR1 and CDR2 are SGHVS and FQNEAQ. CDR3 size: 14 residues. V lost 1 base and J lost 3, with 10 bases in between. The DNA for the CDR3 is TGTGCCAGCAGCTTAGAACTAGTAGGCTACGAGCAGTACTTC. Its protein is CASSLELVGYEQYF.

This clonotype occurred a few times. The chain couples TRBV9 to TRBJ2-7; no clear D. Germline V gives CDR1 SGDLS, CDR2 YYNGEE. V shed 1 base and J shed 7 bases, with 12 bases lying between them. This CDR3 region has 13 residues. This CDR3 reads CASSVSETPEQYF. In DNA form, the CDR3 reads TGTGCCAGCAGCGTAAGTGAGACGCCTGAGCAGTACTTC.

For this clonotype: It may be a read error: a sequence one base away is much more abundant. The chain uses TRBV5-3 and TRBJ1-1; D not resolved. TRBV5-3 is placed among ORFs of uncertain function. The ends were cut back, 8 bases at V and 4 bases at J, with 15 bases in the middle. This CDR3 spans 13 amino acids. The CDR3 bases are TGTGCCAGCGGATTCGGGGAGGGCACTGAAGCTTTCTTT. It codes for CASGFGEGTEAFF.

This chain connects TRBV4-3 to TRBJ2-2; D remains ambiguous. The germline V and J ends were trimmed by 3 bases and 6 bases, with 8 bases remaining between them. The CDR3 totals 13 residues. Per germline, CDR1 LGHNA and CDR2 YSLEER. CDR3 DNA sequence: TGCGCCAGCAGCCATAGCCTGTCCGGGGAGCTGTTTTTT. It translates to CASSHSLSGELFF.

The V call is TRBV9, the J call TRBJ1-4; 7 positions match TRBD1. This CDR3 contains 15 residues. V lost 3 bases, J lost 0 bases, and 2 bases stayed unmatched. Per the germline V gene, CDR1 is SGDLS and CDR2 is YYNGEE. The CDR3, as DNA: TGTGCCAGCAGCGAGACAGGGACAACTAATGAAAAACTGTTTTTT. Amino acids: CASSETGTTNEKLFF. The whole variable domain, remainder taken from reference TRBV9 and TRBJ1-4, is DSGVTQTPKHLITATGQRVTLRCSPRSGDLSVYWYQQSLDQGLQFLIQYYNGEERAKGNILERFSAQQFPDLHSELNLSSLELGDSALYFCASSETGTTNEKLFFGSGTQLSVL.

This clonotype was seen many times. The chain links TRBV2 to TRBJ2-7; D unresolved. CDR1 is SNHLY, CDR2 FYNNEI, per germline. The V end lost 1 base, the J end lost 4 bases, and 14 bases lay between the germline ends. CDR3 length equals 15 residues. The CDR3 reads CASSEDGPYGYEQYF. The CDR3 nucleotides are TGTGCCAGCAGTGAAGATGGGCCATATGGGTACGAGCAGTACTTC.

This clonotype was picked up many times. The chain is built from TRBV7-2 and TRBJ2-7; perhaps D is TRBD1 or TRBD2 (7 bases each). Trimming took off 2 bases at V and 0 bases at J, with 14 bases between the two ends. Germline V gives CDR1 SGHTA, CDR2 FQGNSA. The CDR3 runs 16 residues. CDR3 sequence reads: CASSLMAGDSSYEQYF. The CDR3 bases are TGTGCCAGCAGCTTAATGGCGGGGGACAGCTCCTACGAGCAGTACTTC.

This clonotype occurred a few times. V and J are TRBV20-1 and TRBJ2-7; 10 positions agree with TRBD2. CDR3 length equals 15 residues. The trim removed 1 base at V and 3 bases at J, leaving 6 bases unmatched. Germline CDR1 DFQATT, CDR2 SNEGSKA (reference sequence). In DNA form, the CDR3 reads TGCAGTGCTAGAGCCCTACTAGCGGGGAACTACGAGCAGTACTTC. It is translated as CSARALLAGNYEQYF.

This clonotype was seen many times. The chain links TRBV12-3 or TRBV12-4 to TRBJ2-2; 7 bases agree with TRBD1. V shed 4 bases, J shed 0 bases, and the junction held 2 bases outside the gene matches. The CDR3 sequence is 15 residues long. DNA of the CDR3: TGTGCCAGCAGTTCGGACAGGTCGAACACCGGGGAGCTGTTTTTT. This codes for CASSSDRSNTGELFF.

On this clonotype itself: This may arise from a read error, as a much more abundant clone is one base away. The gene calls are TRBV12-3 or TRBV12-4 and TRBJ2-3, with a weak D call TRBD1 (6 bases). The CDR3 has 17 residues. Trimming shortened V by 6 bases and J by 4 bases, and 23 bases separated the two germline ends. CDR3 DNA: TGTGCCAGCAGAACCGGGACATTGGAAAGTGAGGCAGATACGCAGTATTTT. Translating it yields CASRTGTLESEADTQYF.

This clonotype was seen ten or more times. V is TRBV12-3 or TRBV12-4 and J is TRBJ2-3; D unresolved. Trimming stripped 1 base from V and 2 bases from J, with 7 bases between. The CDR3 length is 14 residues. CDR3 sequence reads: CASSLGYATDTQYF. Written as DNA, the CDR3 is TGTGCCAGCAGTTTAGGCTACGCCACAGATACGCAGTATTTT.

The chain carries TRBV6-5 and TRBJ2-2; D ambiguous. V shed 2 bases and J shed 7 bases, with 8 bases lying between them. CDR1 and CDR2 (germline): MNHEY, SVGAGI. The CDR3 covers 13 residues. In DNA, the CDR3 is TGTGCCAGCAGTTACACGGCTGGCGGGGAGCTGTTTTTT. Amino acids: CASSYTAGGELFF.

This clonotype showed up just a few times. The genes are TRBV19 and TRBJ2-3; D call uncertain. Trimming took 5 bases from V and 0 from J, leaving 12 bases between them. This CDR3 is built from 15 residues. Germline V gene data show CDR1 as LNHDA and CDR2 as SQIVND (reference sequence). CDR3 DNA: TGTGCCAGTAGTGTGGACGAGACTAGCACAGATACGCAGTATTTT. Amino acid sequence: CASSVDETSTDTQYF.